This entry features one TCR beta chain sequence. The sample comes from a study of OX40 agonist ivuxolimab in advanced cancers. Background on the study: Ivuxolimab is an agonistic anti-OX40 (CD134) antibody, and patients were treated with it. Each dose-escalation patient presented with hepatocellular carcinoma, melanoma, renal cell or head and neck cancer.

Trimming removed 3 bases from V and 2 bases from J, with 13 bases in between. The CDR3 has 15 amino acids. CDR1 and CDR2 from the germline V gene are LNHDA and SQIVND (reference sequence). Patients were ruled out by autoimmune disease history or systemic immunosuppression. This table comes from immunoSEQ multiplex PCR, and its TCRdb copy is limited to in-frame clones, with some not included. The data contain roughly 70,000 clones, around 82% of them singletons. This TCR was recovered from an adult with an advanced solid tumor such as melanoma, head and neck, liver or kidney cancer. The sample consisted of CD4+ or CD8+ T cells sorted from blood, taken in a trial of the OX40 agonist ivuxolimab. V and J are TRBV19 and TRBJ1-2; no firm D call. The CDR3: CASSIPGRSNYGYTF. The CDR3 nucleotides read TGTGCCAGTAGTATCCCCGGGAGATCGAACTATGGCTACACCTTC.